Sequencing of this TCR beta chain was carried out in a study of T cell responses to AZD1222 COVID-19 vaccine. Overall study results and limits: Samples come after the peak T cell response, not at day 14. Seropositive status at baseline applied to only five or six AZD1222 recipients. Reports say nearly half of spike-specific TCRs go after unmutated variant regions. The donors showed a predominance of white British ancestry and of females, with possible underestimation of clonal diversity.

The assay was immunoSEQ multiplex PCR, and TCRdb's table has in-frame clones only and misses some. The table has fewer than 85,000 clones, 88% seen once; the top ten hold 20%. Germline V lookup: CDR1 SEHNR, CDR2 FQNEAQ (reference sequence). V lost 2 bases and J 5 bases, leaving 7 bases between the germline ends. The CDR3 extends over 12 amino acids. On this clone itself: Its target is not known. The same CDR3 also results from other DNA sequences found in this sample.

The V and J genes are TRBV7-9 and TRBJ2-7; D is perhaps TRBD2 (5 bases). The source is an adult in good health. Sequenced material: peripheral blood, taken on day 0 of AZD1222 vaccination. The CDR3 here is CASSLLGDEQYF. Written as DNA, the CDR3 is TGTGCCAGCAGCTTATTGGGAGACGAGCAGTACTTC.